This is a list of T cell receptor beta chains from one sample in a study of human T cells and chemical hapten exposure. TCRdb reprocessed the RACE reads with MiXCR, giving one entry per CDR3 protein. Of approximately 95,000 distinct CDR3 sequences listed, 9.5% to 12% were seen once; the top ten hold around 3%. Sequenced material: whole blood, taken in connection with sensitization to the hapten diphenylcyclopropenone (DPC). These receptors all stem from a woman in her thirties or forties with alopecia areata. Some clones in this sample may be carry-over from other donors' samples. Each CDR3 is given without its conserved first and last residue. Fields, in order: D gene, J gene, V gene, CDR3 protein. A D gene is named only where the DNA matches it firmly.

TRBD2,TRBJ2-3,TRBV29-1,SGLAGGTDTQY
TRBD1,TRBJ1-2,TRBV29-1,SAQGQGGGYT
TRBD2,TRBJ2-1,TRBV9,ASSVHGTSGSSYNEQF
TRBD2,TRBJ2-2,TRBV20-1,SARRGLSTGELF
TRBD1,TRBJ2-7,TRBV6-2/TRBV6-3,ASNTGGAVSYEQY
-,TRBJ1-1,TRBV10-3,AISGIQARGQVRNTEAF
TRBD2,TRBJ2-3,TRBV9,ASSVGGGDTQY
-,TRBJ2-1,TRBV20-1,SARPTWANEQF
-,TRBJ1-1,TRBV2,ASRPQVNTEAF
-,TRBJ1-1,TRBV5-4,ASSSTRLNTEAF
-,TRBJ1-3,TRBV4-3,ASSQGTSNTIY
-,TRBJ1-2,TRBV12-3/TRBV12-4,ASNTGLANYGYT
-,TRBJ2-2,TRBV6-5,ASSQGGNTGELF
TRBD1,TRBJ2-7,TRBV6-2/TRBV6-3,ASSYSGQTPSYEQY
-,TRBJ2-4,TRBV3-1,ASTRDQGAGIQY
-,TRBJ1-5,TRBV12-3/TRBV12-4,ASFRDLFLGQPQH
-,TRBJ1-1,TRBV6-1,ASSAGLRDTEAF
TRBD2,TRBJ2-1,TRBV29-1,SASGLSSYNEQF
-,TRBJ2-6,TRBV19,ASSPGGSGANVLT
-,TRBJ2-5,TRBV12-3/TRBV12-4,ASAEGKTQY
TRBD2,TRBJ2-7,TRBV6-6,ATTTWEAGAAENEQY
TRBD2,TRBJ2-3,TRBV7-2,VSSLVPLAGAMDTQY
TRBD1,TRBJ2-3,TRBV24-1,ATSDLGQGGLDTQY
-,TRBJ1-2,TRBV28,ASSSPLIGYT
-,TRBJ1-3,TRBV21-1,ASSKAGRDRGSSGNTIY
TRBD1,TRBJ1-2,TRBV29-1,SVVPGQGARNYGYT
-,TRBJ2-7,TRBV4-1,ASSQESQGRGHRWQY
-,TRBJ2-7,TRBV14,ASSQAGVTYEQY
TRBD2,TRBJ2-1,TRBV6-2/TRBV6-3,ASSQREGLDEQF
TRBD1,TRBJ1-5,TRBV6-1,AISPGQGNQPQH
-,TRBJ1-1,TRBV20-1,SAREAGPNTEAF
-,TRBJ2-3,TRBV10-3,AISRDLAPDTQY
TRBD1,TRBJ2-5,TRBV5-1,ASSFATGEETQY
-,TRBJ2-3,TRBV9,ASRGRSTDTQY
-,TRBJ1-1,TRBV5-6,ASSLVSEDEAF
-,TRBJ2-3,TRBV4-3,ASSQDTSTDTQY
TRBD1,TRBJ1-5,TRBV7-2,ASSWSSWTGNLVQPQH
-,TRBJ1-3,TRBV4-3,ASSQGQSSGNTIY
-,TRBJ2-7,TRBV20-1,SARDLPPLSGRRDEQY
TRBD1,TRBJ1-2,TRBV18,ASSPGQGQIYGYT
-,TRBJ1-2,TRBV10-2,ASSESARATYGYT
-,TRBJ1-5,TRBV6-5,ASGRSLGPNQPQH
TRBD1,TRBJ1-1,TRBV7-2,ASSLGQGEVYTEAF
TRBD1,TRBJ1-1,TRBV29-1,SGAGGMNTEAF
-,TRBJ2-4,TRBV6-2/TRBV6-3,ASRPFDLAKNIQY
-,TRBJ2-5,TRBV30,AWSVRETQY